This entry lists 14 T cell receptor beta chains sequenced from one sample in a study of T cells after yellow fever vaccination. TCRdb used MiXCR to reprocess the 5' RACE reads, holding one entry per CDR3 protein. The sample lists some 350,000 distinct CDR3 sequences, 11% occurring once. Sequenced here: PBMCs, sampled on the day of the first yellow fever vaccination. These receptors all come from a man aged 18-30 years who received the YFV17D yellow fever vaccine.

This clonotype has more than one count but fewer than ten. The V gene is TRBV3-1, the J gene TRBJ2-7; 10 bases match TRBD1. V lost 5 bases to trimming and J lost 3 bases; unmatched junction nucleotides: 4. The CDR3 runs 14 residues. Germline V lookup: CDR1 LGHDT, CDR2 YNNKEL (reference sequence). The CDR3: CASSAWTGGYEQYF. DNA for the CDR3: TGTGCCAGCAGCGCTTGGACAGGGGGCTACGAGCAGTACTTC.

The V gene is TRBV5-1, the J gene TRBJ2-5; TRBD1 matches at 7 bases. The CDR3 consists of 14 residues. Per the germline V gene, CDR1 is SGHRS and CDR2 is YFSETQ. V lost 4 bases, J lost 4 bases, and 7 bases stayed unmatched. CDR3 amino acids: CASSPDRSRETQYF. The CDR3 DNA is TGCGCCAGCAGCCCGGACAGGAGCAGAGAGACCCAGTACTTC.

This chain links TRBV29-1 with TRBJ2-1, with a weak D call TRBD2 (5 bases). The CDR3 runs to 14 residues. Trimming cost V 3 bases and J 3 bases, with 12 bases left between them. Per the germline V gene, CDR1 is SQVTM and CDR2 is ANQGSEA. The CDR3 region is CSVEGEWGYNEQFF. The DNA for the CDR3 is TGCAGCGTTGAGGGAGAGTGGGGCTACAATGAGCAGTTCTTC.

This clonotype was detected only a few times. V is TRBV7-2 and J is TRBJ1-6; a weak D match, TRBD1 (6 bases). Germline V CDR1 and CDR2: SGHTA, FQGNSA. The CDR3 is 15 amino acids. The germline V and J ends were trimmed by 4 bases and 7 bases, with 14 bases remaining between them. The DNA of the CDR3 is TGTGCCAGCAGCTATACAGGGTTGAAGAATTCACCCCTCCACTTT. This codes for CASSYTGLKNSPLHF.

This clonotype was detected a few times. V and J are TRBV10-3 and TRBJ2-7, with D tentatively TRBD2 (5 bases). V was clipped by 3 bases and J by 3 bases, with 15 bases between them. Per germline, CDR1 ENHRY and CDR2 SYGVKD. This CDR3 has 15 residues. The CDR3 DNA is TGTGCCATCAGTGATCCCAAAGTGGGGAGCTACGAGCAGTACTTC. As protein: CAISDPKVGSYEQYF.

This clonotype was counted between two and nine times. The gene calls are TRBV15 and TRBJ2-1; TRBD2 matches at 8 bases. CDR1 is LNHNV, CDR2 YYDKDF, per germline (reference sequence). This CDR3 has 13 residues. With 10 bases clipped from V and 0 bases from J, the junction kept 2 bases outside the gene matches. The DNA of the CDR3 is TGTGCCAGCGGGGGGACCTCCTACAATGAGCAGTTCTTC. Translation gives CASGGTSYNEQFF.

This clonotype turned up a few times. The V call is TRBV15, the J call TRBJ2-1; TRBD2 agrees at 12 bases. J lost 6 bases, V lost 4 bases, and 4 bases had no gene match. The CDR3 contains 15 residues. Germline V gives CDR1 LNHNV, CDR2 YYDKDF (reference sequence). As DNA, the CDR3 is TGTGCCACCAGCAAACTAGCGGGGGGCGTCAATGAGCAGTTCTTC. Translating gives CATSKLAGGVNEQFF.

This clonotype appeared a few times. The chain links TRBV5-1 to TRBJ2-5; D assignment may be TRBD1 or TRBD2 (5 bases each). Germline V CDR1 and CDR2: SGHRS, YFSETQ. The CDR3 is made up of 14 amino acids. V lost 4 bases and J 1 base, leaving 11 bases between the germline ends. CDR3 in amino acids: CASSRDGSQETQYF. CDR3 nucleotide sequence: TGCGCCAGCAGCCGGGACGGCTCCCAAGAGACCCAGTACTTC. Variable domain in full (rest from reference TRBV5-1 and TRBJ2-5): KAGVTQTPRYLIKTRGQQVTLSCSPISGHRSVSWYQQTPGQGLQFLFEYFSETQRNKGNFPGRFSGRQFSNSRSEMNVSTLELGDSALYLCASSRDGSQETQYFGPGTRLLVL.

Details on this clonotype: The CDR3 does not end in the conserved phenylalanine or tryptophan, so this is likely a read error. The J gene is TRBJ2-7, the V gene TRBV7-9; D perhaps matches TRBD1 (6 bases). In germline, CDR1 is SEHNR, CDR2 FQNEAQ (reference sequence). The CDR3 has 14 residues. The germline V and J ends were trimmed by 6 bases and 4 bases, with 16 bases remaining between them. The CDR3, as DNA: TGTGCCAGCAGTGACCAGGGGATGTCTTACGAGCAGTACTCC. It codes for CASSDQGMSYEQYS.

V gene TRBV20-1 combines with J gene TRBJ2-3; TRBD1 agrees at 8 bases. The CDR3 is made up of 14 amino acids. Germline V gene sequence: CDR1 DFQATT, CDR2 SNEGSKA (reference sequence). V dropped 5 bases and J dropped 6; count of bases not matched to a gene: 10. CDR3: CSAFWTGKPDTQYF. CDR3 in DNA: TGCAGTGCTTTCTGGACAGGGAAGCCCGATACGCAGTATTTT.

This clonotype showed up many times. The V gene is TRBV20-1, the J gene TRBJ2-3, with D uncertain. Trimming took 3 bases from V and 0 from J, leaving 10 bases between them. CDR3 length: 14 residues. Germline V lookup: CDR1 DFQATT, CDR2 SNEGSKA (reference sequence). Here the CDR3 DNA reads TGCAGTGCTAGCGACGATCCTAGCACAGATACGCAGTATTTT. It yields the protein CSASDDPSTDTQYF.

The rearrangement uses TRBV10-3 and TRBJ2-3; 9 bases are shared with TRBD2. Germline lookup yields CDR1 ENHRY and CDR2 SYGVKD. The CDR3 loop spans 15 amino acids. V was pared by 9 bases and J by 0 bases, with 7 bases of the junction left unmatched. The CDR3 region is CAMTRTSASTDTQYF. The CDR3 DNA follows: TGTGCCATGACTAGGACTAGCGCGAGCACAGATACGCAGTATTTT.

This clonotype has at least ten counts. This chain joins TRBV7-2 and TRBJ1-3; TRBD1 might be the D (5 bases). V was trimmed by 5 bases and J by 2 bases, leaving 16 bases between them. The length of the CDR3 is 16 residues. Per the germline V gene, CDR1 is SGHTA and CDR2 is FQGNSA. The chain's CDR3 is CASSPYRGTAGNTIYF. CDR3 coding DNA: TGTGCCAGCAGCCCCTATCGGGGGACGGCTGGAAACACCATATATTTT. The variable domain in full, completed from reference TRBV7-2 and TRBJ1-3, reads GAGVSQSPSNKVTEKGKDVELRCDPISGHTALYWYRQSLGQGLEFLIYFQGNSAPDKSGLPSDRFSAERTGGSVSTLTIQRTQQEDSAVYLCASSPYRGTAGNTIYFGEGSWLTVV.

This clonotype was counted a few times. V and J are TRBV1 and TRBJ1-1. TRBV1 is a listed pseudogene. The CDR3 loop spans 15 amino acids. CDR3 loop: CTSSQEVGRFTEAFF. The CDR3 nucleotides are TGCACCAGCAGCCAAGAAGTTGGTCGGTTCACTGAAGCTTTCTTT.